One and the same sample provided the 18 T cell receptor beta chains below, sequenced in a study of T cell responses to AZD1222 COVID-19 vaccine. Here immunoSEQ multiplex PCR was the method, and the copy in TCRdb shows in-frame clones only, minus some. The data hold 100,000 to 150,000 clones, with less than 90% observed a single time. The starting material was peripheral blood, obtained on day 0 of AZD1222 vaccination. These receptors all come from an adult in good health.

The J gene is TRBJ2-3, the V gene TRBV2; a weak D match, TRBD1 (5 bases). V dropped 1 base and J dropped 3 bases, with 17 bases sitting between them. Germline V gene lookup returns CDR1 SNHLY and CDR2 FYNNEI. The CDR3 is made up of 17 amino acids. CDR3 protein: CASSEGNRARATDTQYF. The CDR3 bases are TGTGCCAGCAGTGAAGGGAATCGGGCCAGGGCTACAGATACGCAGTATTTT.

This clone was seen only once. This rearrangement joins TRBV7-9 to TRBJ1-2; D gene ambiguous. This CDR3 is 16 amino acids long. CDR1 SEHNR and CDR2 FQNEAQ come from the germline V gene (reference sequence). V gave up 5 bases and J gave up 4 bases, with 20 bases separating them. CDR3 nucleotides: TGTGCCAGCAGCCCCCCGGGGAGCACGGGGAGCTATGGCTACACCTTC. Its protein product is CASSPPGSTGSYGYTF.

V gene TRBV19 combines with J gene TRBJ2-1, with D possibly TRBD1 on 6 matching bases. CDR3 length equals 12 residues. V gave up 6 bases and J gave up 10 bases, with 13 bases separating them. From germline, CDR1 is LNHDA and CDR2 SQIVND (reference sequence). CDR3 protein: CASSTTGWEQFF. The CDR3 nucleotides are TGTGCCAGTAGCACCACAGGGTGGGAGCAGTTCTTC.

V gene TRBV11-3 combines with J gene TRBJ1-4, with TRBD1 identical over 8 bases. The CDR3 extends over 15 amino acids. The V and J ends lost 5 bases and 7 bases, in that order; junction bases with no gene match: 9. Germline V lookup: CDR1 SGHNT, CDR2 YENEEA. CDR3 DNA: TGTGCCAGCAGCCCCGGGGGCAGGGGGCTTGAAAAACTGTTTTTT. Its translation: CASSPGGRGLEKLFF.

The chain recombines TRBV5-1 with TRBJ1-2; 7 nucleotides line up with TRBD1. CDR1 is SGHRS, CDR2 YFSETQ, per germline. The V and J ends lost 4 bases and 4 bases, in that order; junction bases with no gene match: 1. This CDR3 region has 12 residues. In DNA form, the CDR3 reads TGCGCCAGCAGCCCAGGGGGCTATGGCTACACCTTC. Amino acid sequence: CASSPGGYGYTF.

The V and J genes are TRBV2 and TRBJ1-1; D not certain. Germline CDR1 and CDR2: SNHLY and FYNNEI. The CDR3 loop spans 12 amino acids. V dropped 11 bases and J dropped 12 bases, with 22 bases sitting between them. DNA of the CDR3: TGTGCCCGACGGGGTGCCGAAACCTTTACTTTCTTT. It translates to CARRGAETFTFF. The full variable domain, its missing parts supplied by reference TRBV2 and TRBJ1-1, is EPEVTQTPSHQVTQMGQEVILRCVPISNHLYFYWYRQILGQKVEFLVSFYNNEISEKSEIFDDQFSVERPDGSNFTLKIRSTKLEDSAMYFCARRGAETFTFFGQGTRLTVV.

In DNA, the CDR3 is TGTGCCACCAGTGATTCCAGGGGGGGCTTAGGGCCCCAGCATTTT. This codes for CATSDSRGGLGPQHF. The chain combines TRBV24-1 with TRBJ1-5, with TRBD1 matching over 7 bases. The CDR3 runs to 15 residues. Per the germline V gene, CDR1 is KGHDR and CDR2 is SFDVKD. The V gene end was trimmed by 2 bases and the J gene end by 9 bases; junction bases not matched to a gene: 9.

This clone was recorded a few times. The CDR3 is CASSKGPLGGGTGELFF. As DNA, the CDR3 is TGTGCCAGCAGCAAAGGCCCACTTGGGGGGGGGACCGGGGAGCTGTTTTTT. The chain employs TRBV21-1 and TRBJ2-2; the D segment call TRBD2 is taken from the table without a DNA check. TRBV21-1 is an annotated pseudogene. There are 17 residues in the CDR3.

The chain has TRBV2 and TRBJ1-4; 9 bases fit TRBD1. Germline loops: CDR1 SNHLY, CDR2 FYNNEI. This CDR3 region has 16 residues. V was pared by 4 bases and J by 7 bases, with 10 bases of the junction left unmatched. The CDR3: CASSVVQGASGEKLFF. The CDR3 coding sequence is TGTGCCAGCAGTGTTGTACAGGGGGCGTCAGGTGAAAAACTGTTTTTT.

This clone was detected only once. The J gene is TRBJ1-1, the V gene TRBV28; D possibly corresponds to TRBD1 (5 bases). The length of the CDR3 is 15 residues. CDR1 is MDHEN and CDR2 is SYDVKM in the germline V gene. Trimming removed 2 bases at V and 4 bases at J, with 14 bases between. The DNA for the CDR3 is TGTGCCAGCAGTTTAGGGATGGCAGGGCGCACTGAAGCTTTCTTT. Protein sequence: CASSLGMAGRTEAFF.

The chain employs TRBV4-3 and TRBJ1-2; the match to TRBD1 covers 9 bases. CDR3 length equals 17 residues. The V and J ends lost 0 bases and 4 bases, in that order; junction bases with no gene match: 9. Germline V CDR1 and CDR2: LGHNA, YSLEER. The chain's CDR3 is CASSQERGGQGTYGYTF. As DNA, the CDR3 is TGCGCCAGCAGCCAAGAAAGGGGGGGACAGGGAACCTATGGCTACACCTTC.

The chain joins TRBV10-3 to TRBJ1-2, with D perhaps matching TRBD1 (5 bases). Germline V gene sequence: CDR1 ENHRY, CDR2 SYGVKD. The CDR3 extends over 11 amino acids. Trimming took 3 bases from V and 8 from J, leaving 7 bases between them. This chain's CDR3 is CAISDGGGYTF. In DNA form, the CDR3 reads TGTGCCATCAGTGACGGGGGAGGCTACACCTTC.

This rearrangement joins TRBV27 to TRBJ1-2, with 7 positions matching TRBD1. Losses at the gene ends were 1 base for V and 0 bases for J; bases not matched to a gene: 11. Germline V CDR1 and CDR2: MNHEY, SMNVEV (reference sequence). This CDR3 is built from 18 residues. The CDR3 is CASSLYRQGLGANYGYTF. The CDR3 region has the DNA TGTGCCAGCAGTTTATATAGACAGGGTTTGGGAGCTAACTATGGCTACACCTTC.

This sequence joins TRBV7-8 and TRBJ2-1; D perhaps matches TRBD1 (6 bases). Trimming removed 7 bases at V and 4 bases at J, with 20 bases between. CDR3 length equals 16 residues. The germline CDR1 and CDR2 sequences are SGHVS and FQNEAQ. As DNA, the CDR3 is TGTGCCAGCACCTACAGGTCCTCCCAGGGGTACAATGAGCAGTTCTTC. It specifies CASTYRSSQGYNEQFF.

This chain connects TRBV7-9 to TRBJ2-5; D perhaps matches TRBD1 (5 bases). The germline gives CDR1 SEHNR, CDR2 FQNEAQ (reference sequence). The V and J ends lost 7 bases and 4 bases respectively, with 16 bases between them. The length of the CDR3 is 14 residues. The CDR3: CASMSKGRRETQYF. CDR3 DNA: TGTGCCAGCATGTCTAAGGGGCGGCGAGAGACCCAGTACTTC.

This chain's CDR3 is CASSPTADTQYF. The DNA for the CDR3 is TGTGCCAGCTCACCAACAGCCGACACCCAGTACTTC. The chain employs TRBV18 and TRBJ2-5; no firm D call. Per germline, CDR1 KGHSH and CDR2 LQKENI. V was clipped by 2 bases and J by 8 bases, with 9 bases between them. This CDR3 contains 12 residues.

This clone was detected only a few times. This sequence joins TRBV5-4 and TRBJ2-1, with unresolved D. The germline V gene encodes CDR1 SGHNT and CDR2 YYREEE (reference sequence). V was shortened by 0 bases and J by 0 bases, with 10 bases between the two germline ends. The CDR3 is 16 amino acids. Written as DNA, the CDR3 is TGTGCCAGCAGCTTGGACTTTTCTAGCTCCTACAATGAGCAGTTCTTC. Its translation: CASSLDFSSSYNEQFF.

V and J are TRBV4-3 and TRBJ1-1; no firm D call. Germline V gene lookup returns CDR1 LGHNA and CDR2 YSLEER. V lost 4 bases to trimming and J lost 1 base, with 13 bases between them. CDR3 length: 15 amino acids. The CDR3 DNA is TGCGCCAGCAGCCCAAGCCCCGACGCGAACACTGAAGCTTTCTTT. It codes for CASSPSPDANTEAFF.